This T cell receptor beta chain was recorded in a study of cytomegalovirus exposure and HLA in healthy donors. Trimming removed 6 bases from V and 2 bases from J, with 13 bases in between. Germline V lookup: CDR1 MDHEN, CDR2 SYDVKM. The CDR3 length is 14 residues. PCR used 60 Vbeta primers and 13 Jbeta primers. Data came from immunoSEQ multiplex PCR; TCRdb stores just in-frame clones and leaves some out. The data show 160,000 or so clones, with roughly 80% seen just once and around 2.6% held by the top ten. J is TRBJ1-2 and V is TRBV28; tentatively, D is TRBD1 (6 bases). The receptor comes from a female donor in good health and CMV-seronegative. Sequencing was carried out using PBMCs. CDR3 DNA sequence: TGTGCCAGCAGGGAACCGGGACAAAACTATGGCTACACCTTC. Its protein is CASREPGQNYGYTF.